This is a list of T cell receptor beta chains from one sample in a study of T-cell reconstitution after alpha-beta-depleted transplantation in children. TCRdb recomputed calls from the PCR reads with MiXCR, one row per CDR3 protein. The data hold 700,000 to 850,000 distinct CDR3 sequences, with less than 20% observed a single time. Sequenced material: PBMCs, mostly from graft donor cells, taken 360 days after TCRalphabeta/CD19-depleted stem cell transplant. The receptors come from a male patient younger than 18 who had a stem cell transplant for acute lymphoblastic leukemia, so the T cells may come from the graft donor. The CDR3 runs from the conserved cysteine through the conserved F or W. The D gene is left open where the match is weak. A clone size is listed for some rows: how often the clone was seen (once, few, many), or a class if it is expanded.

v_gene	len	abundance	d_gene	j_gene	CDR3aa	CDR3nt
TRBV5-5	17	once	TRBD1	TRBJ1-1	CASSLADRGTFPTEAFF	TGTGCCAGCAGCTTGGCGGACAGGGGGACGTTTCCCACTGAAGCTTTCTTT
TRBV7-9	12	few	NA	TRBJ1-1	CASSLWDVEAFF	TGTGCCAGCAGCTTATGGGACGTTGAAGCTTTCTTT
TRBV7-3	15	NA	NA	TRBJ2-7	CASSVNPGTTYEQYF	TGTGCCAGCAGCGTGAACCCGGGGACCACCTACGAGCAGTACTTC
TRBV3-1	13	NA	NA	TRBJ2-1	CASSQATYNEQFF	TGTGCCAGCAGCCAGGCCACTTACAATGAGCAGTTCTTC
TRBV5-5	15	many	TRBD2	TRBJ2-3	CATGLAGGRADTQYF	TGTGCCACCGGACTAGCGGGGGGTCGAGCAGATACGCAGTATTTT
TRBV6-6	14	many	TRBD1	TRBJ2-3	CASRFRGSTDTQYF	TGTGCCAGCAGGTTCAGGGGGAGCACAGATACGCAGTATTTT
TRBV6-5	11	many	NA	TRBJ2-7	CASSTSGETYF	TGTGCCAGCAGCACCTCTGGGGAAACGTACTTC
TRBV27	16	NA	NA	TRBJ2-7	CASSLRKAGSLYEQYF	TGTGCCAGCAGTTTAAGAAAGGCAGGTTCCCTCTACGAGCAGTACTTC
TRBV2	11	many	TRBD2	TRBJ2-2	CAGRGTGELFF	TGTGCCGGGAGGGGCACCGGGGAGCTGTTTTTT
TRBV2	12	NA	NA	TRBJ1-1	CASSDPRTLAFF	TGTGCCAGCAGTGACCCACGGACGCTAGCTTTCTTT
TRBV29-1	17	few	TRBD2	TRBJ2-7	CSVEDFLGTSGSYEQYF	TGCAGCGTTGAAGATTTTCTGGGGACTAGCGGGTCCTACGAGCAGTACTTC
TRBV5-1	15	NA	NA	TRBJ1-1	CASSTGSVVNTEAFF	TGCGCCAGCAGCACCGGTTCGGTGGTGAACACTGAAGCTTTCTTT
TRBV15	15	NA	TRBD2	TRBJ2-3	CATSRDPSGSGTQYF	TGTGCCACCAGCAGAGACCCTAGCGGGAGTGGTACGCAGTATTTT
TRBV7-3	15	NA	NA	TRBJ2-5	CASSPGPLIGETQYF	TGTGCCAGCAGCCCGGGACCCCTGATAGGGGAGACCCAGTACTTC
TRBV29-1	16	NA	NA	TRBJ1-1	CSVEMGAQLKNTEAFF	TGCAGCGTTGAAATGGGGGCACAGCTCAAGAACACTGAAGCTTTCTTT
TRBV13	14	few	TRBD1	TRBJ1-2	CASSTLDRSYGYTF	TGTGCCAGCAGCACTTTGGACAGGTCCTATGGCTACACCTTC
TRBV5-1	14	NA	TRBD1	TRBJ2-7	CASSGTGGTYEQYF	TGCGCCAGCAGCGGGACAGGGGGCACCTACGAGCAGTACTTC
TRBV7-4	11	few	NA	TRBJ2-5	CASSFCPLEYF	TGTGCCAGCAGCTTCTGTCCCCTCGAGTACTTC
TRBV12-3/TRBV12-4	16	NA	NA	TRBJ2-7	CASSLALTPRPYEQYF	TGTGCCAGCAGTTTAGCGCTCACACCACGACCCTACGAGCAGTACTTC
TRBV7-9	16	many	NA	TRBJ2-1	CASSLLAGPSYNEQFF	TGTGCCAGCAGCTTACTGGCGGGACCCTCCTACAATGAGCAGTTCTTC
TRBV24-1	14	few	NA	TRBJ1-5	CATSDRDINQPQHF	TGTGCCACCAGTGACCGGGACATAAATCAGCCCCAGCATTTT
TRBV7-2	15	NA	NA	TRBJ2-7	CASSLGLLASYEQYF	TGTGCCAGCAGCTTAGGGCTATTAGCGTCCTACGAGCAGTACTTC
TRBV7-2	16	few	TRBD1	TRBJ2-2	CASSFRGTGFSGELFF	TGTGCCAGCAGCTTTAGGGGGACAGGGTTCTCCGGGGAGCTGTTTTTT
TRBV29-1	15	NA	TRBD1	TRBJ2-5	CSVEVWGRGPETQYF	TGCAGCGTTGAAGTTTGGGGCAGGGGGCCGGAGACCCAGTACTTC
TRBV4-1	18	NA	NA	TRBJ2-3	CASSQVAWGAGEPDTQYF	TGCGCCAGCAGCCAAGTTGCTTGGGGGGCGGGAGAACCAGATACGCAGTATTTT
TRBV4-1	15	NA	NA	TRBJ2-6	CASSQDRTGANVLTF	TGCGCCAGCAGCCAAGATAGAACTGGGGCCAACGTCCTGACTTTC
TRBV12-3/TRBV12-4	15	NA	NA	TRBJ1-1	CASSFRSPMNTEAFF	TGTGCCAGCAGTTTCCGCAGTCCAATGAACACTGAAGCTTTCTTT
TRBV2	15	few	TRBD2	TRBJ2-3	CASSERSAGADTQYF	TGTGCCAGCAGTGAAAGATCGGCGGGAGCAGATACGCAGTATTTT
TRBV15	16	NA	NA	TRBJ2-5	CATSRDPLDRGETQYF	TGTGCCACCAGCAGAGATCCCCTAGATAGGGGAGAGACCCAGTACTTC
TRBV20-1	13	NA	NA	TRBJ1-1	CSHTGPGDTEAFF	TGCAGTCACACCGGCCCGGGGGACACTGAAGCTTTCTTT
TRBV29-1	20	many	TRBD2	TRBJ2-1	CSVPSSGLAGGPTRYNEQFF	TGCAGCGTTCCGTCCTCCGGACTAGCGGGAGGGCCTACGAGATACAATGAGCAGTTCTTC
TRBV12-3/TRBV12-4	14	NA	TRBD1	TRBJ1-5	CASSFTRGNQPQHF	TGTGCCAGCAGTTTTACCAGGGGGAATCAGCCCCAGCATTTT
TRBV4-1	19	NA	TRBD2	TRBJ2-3	CASSQDPGTSGRRADTQYF	TGCGCCAGCAGCCAAGATCCCGGGACTAGCGGGAGAAGAGCAGATACGCAGTATTTT